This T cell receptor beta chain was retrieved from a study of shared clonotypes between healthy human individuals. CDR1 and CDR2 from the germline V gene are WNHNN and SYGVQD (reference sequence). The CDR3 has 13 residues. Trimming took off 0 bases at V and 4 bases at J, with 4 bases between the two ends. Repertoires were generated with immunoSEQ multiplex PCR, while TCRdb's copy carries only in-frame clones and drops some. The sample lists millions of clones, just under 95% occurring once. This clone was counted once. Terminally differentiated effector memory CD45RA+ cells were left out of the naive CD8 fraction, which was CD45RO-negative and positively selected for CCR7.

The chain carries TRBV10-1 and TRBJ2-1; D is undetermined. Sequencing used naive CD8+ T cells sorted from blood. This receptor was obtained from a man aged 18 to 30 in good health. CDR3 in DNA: TGCGCCAGCAGTGAGTCGTTGTACAATGAGCAGTTCTTC. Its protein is CASSESLYNEQFF.